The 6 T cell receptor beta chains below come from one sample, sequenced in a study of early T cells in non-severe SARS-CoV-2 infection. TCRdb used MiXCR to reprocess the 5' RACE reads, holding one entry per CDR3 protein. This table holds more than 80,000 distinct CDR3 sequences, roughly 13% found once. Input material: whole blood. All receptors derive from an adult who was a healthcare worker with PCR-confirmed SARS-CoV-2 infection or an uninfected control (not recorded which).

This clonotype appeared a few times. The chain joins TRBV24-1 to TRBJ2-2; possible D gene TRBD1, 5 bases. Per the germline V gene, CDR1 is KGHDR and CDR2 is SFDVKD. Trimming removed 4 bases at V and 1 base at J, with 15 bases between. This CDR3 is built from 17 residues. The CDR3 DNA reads TGTGCCACCAGTGACCAGGACACCCTCGGGAACACCGGGGAGCTGTTTTTT. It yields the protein CATSDQDTLGNTGELFF.

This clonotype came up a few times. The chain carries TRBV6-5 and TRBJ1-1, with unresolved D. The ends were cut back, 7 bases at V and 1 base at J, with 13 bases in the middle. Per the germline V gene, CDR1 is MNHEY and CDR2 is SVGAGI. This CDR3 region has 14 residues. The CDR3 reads CASTDWSGNTEAFF. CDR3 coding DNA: TGTGCCAGCACCGACTGGTCAGGGAACACTGAAGCTTTCTTT.

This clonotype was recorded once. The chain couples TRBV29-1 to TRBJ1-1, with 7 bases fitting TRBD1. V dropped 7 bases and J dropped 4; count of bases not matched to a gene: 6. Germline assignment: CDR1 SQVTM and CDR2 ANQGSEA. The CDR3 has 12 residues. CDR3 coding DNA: TGCAGCGCCTTGACAGGGTTCACTGAAGCTTTCTTT. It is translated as CSALTGFTEAFF.

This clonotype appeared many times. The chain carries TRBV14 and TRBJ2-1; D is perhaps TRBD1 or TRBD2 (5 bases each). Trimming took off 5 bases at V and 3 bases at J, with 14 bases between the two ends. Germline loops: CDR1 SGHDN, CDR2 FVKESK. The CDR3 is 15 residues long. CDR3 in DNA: TGTGCCAGCAGCTCGCCGGGGCCGAACTACAATGAGCAGTTCTTC. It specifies CASSSPGPNYNEQFF.

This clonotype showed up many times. The CDR3 sequence is CSGRTGGGKNIQYF. The DNA for the CDR3 is TGCAGCGGGAGGACAGGGGGCGGCAAAAACATTCAGTACTTC. J is TRBJ2-4 and V is TRBV29-1; 11 bases agree with TRBD1. This CDR3 region has 14 residues. V lost 7 bases and J lost 3; bases outside the gene matches: 5. The germline V gene has CDR1 SQVTM and CDR2 ANQGSEA.

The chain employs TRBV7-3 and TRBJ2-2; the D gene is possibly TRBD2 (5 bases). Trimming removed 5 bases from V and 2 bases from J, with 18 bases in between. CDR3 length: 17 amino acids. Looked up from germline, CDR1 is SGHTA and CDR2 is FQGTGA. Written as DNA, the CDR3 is TGTGCCAGCAGCACAGTGGCGGGTGCGGGTAACACCGGGGAGCTGTTTTTT. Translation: CASSTVAGAGNTGELFF.